The clone carrying this T cell receptor (beta chain) was counted only a few times. The data derive from a study of blood T cell repertoires in COVID-19. Turning to the study itself: Material from acute and convalescent COVID-19 was sourced from the United States, Italy and Spain. The cDNA or gDNA used as material had been derived from T cells, B-cell-depleted T cells, or PBMCs.

Authors' analysis steps: Reference gene primer amplification yielded estimated nucleated cell counts. Method: immunoSEQ multiplex PCR; TCRdb's copy keeps in-frame clones and lacks some. From that table come the V and J calls and clone size; the DNA was used to work out D and trimming. Among 100,000 to 130,000 clones listed, just over 70% were seen once. The CDR3 covers 13 residues. CDR1 is MDHEN, CDR2 SYDVKM, per germline. Trimming pared 3 bases from V and 5 bases from J, leaving 8 bases between. Material: peripheral blood. This receptor was taken from a woman between 40 and 50 years old with acute or convalescent COVID-19. The chain joins TRBV28 to TRBJ2-1; possibly TRBD1 for D (5 bases). The CDR3 loop reads CASSFAGNNEQFF. The CDR3 coding sequence is TGTGCCAGCAGTTTCGCAGGGAACAATGAGCAGTTCTTC.